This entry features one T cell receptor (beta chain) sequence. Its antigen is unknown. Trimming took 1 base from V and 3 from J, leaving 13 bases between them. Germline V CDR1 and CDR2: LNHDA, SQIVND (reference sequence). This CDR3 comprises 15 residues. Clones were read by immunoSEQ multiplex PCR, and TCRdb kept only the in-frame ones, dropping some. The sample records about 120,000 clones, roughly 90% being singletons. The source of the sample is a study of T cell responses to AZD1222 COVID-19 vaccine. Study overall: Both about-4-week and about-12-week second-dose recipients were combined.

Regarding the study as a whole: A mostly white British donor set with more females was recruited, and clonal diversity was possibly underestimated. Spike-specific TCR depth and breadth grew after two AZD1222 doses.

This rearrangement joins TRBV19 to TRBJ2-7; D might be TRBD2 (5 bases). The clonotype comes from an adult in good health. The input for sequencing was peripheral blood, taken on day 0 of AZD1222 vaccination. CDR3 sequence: CASSIGGRGHYEQYF. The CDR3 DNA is TGTGCCAGTAGTATAGGAGGGCGAGGCCACTACGAGCAGTACTTC.